This TCR beta chain was sequenced during a study of T cells after yellow fever vaccination (dated by TCRdb to between 2017 and 2020). Regarding the complete study: The SMART-Seq v4 Ultra Low Input RNA kit was used to prepare libraries from fractions with low cell numbers. Blood was collected at multiple timepoints before and after primary and secondary immunization, and bulk PBMC replicates and cell subsets were isolated. To follow T-cell clones before and after both primary and booster YFV17D yellow fever vaccination, bulk TCR alpha and beta repertoires underwent longitudinal sequencing. Two healthy male donors, one aged 18 to 30 and one aged 30 to 40 years, made up the cohort. General conclusions and limits of the study: Computational filtering was needed because FACS-sorted repertoires could contain abundant contaminating clonotypes from the bulk population. Because only two donors were included in the study, the extent to which the findings can be generalized is limited. After the booster, most of the clones that had expanded following primary vaccination were detected again (approximately 96% of CD4 and 88% of CD8), which suggests that memory was broadly maintained. The secondary T-cell response was weaker than the primary response but faster, peaking on day 5 instead of day 15. A small fraction of clonotypes appeared in both the CD4 and CD8 compartments, likely as a result of convergent recombination.

The treatment or condition label, read with the paper, signifies: live attenuated yellow fever vaccine strain. Two biological replicates of bulk PBMCs were collected at each blood-draw timepoint. PBMCs were isolated from peripheral blood using a standard Ficoll-Paque protocol. TriZol was used to extract RNA from bulk PBMCs, CD4 and CD8 fractions, and dextramer-positive and dextramer-negative fractions. The germline V gene sets CDR1 to SQVTM and CDR2 to ANQGSEA. Reading from cysteine to phenylalanine, the CDR3 counts 16 amino acids. Only CDR3 DNA is held: 48 bases, read in frame from base 1. For this chain, trimming is 5 bases at the V end and 8 bases at the J end, and the number of junction bases without a gene match is 15. TCR cDNA was synthesized by 5'RACE template switching, which introduced a universal primer site and unique molecular identifiers. cDNA synthesis was primed from both the TCR alpha and TCR beta constant segments. Library amplification used two PCR steps, and the second PCR step added sample barcodes and sequencing adapters. Sequencing of the libraries was done on either Illumina HiSeq 2500 (2x100 bp) or NovaSeq (2x150 bp). The paper's data handling went like this. MIGEC was used to demultiplex reads and collapse the reads into UMI consensus sequences, and MiXCR was used for V(D)J alignment. Vaccine-responding clonotypes were defined with edgeR using replicate PBMC samples, requiring FDR below 0.01 and a log2 fold change above 5 up to day 15. Bulk clonotypes were assigned CD4 or CD8 identity according to which sequenced CD4 or CD8 repertoire held them at higher abundance. TCRdb took the public reads, trimmed them with fastp at Q25, ran MiXCR for clone calling and kept in-frame beta chains. Here each entry gathers all rows of one CDR3 protein and keeps the most common genes and DNA. The V and J calls were not made by the authors but by TCRdb's processing. A total of hundreds of thousands of distinct CDR3 sequences appear in this sample, approximately 13% of them only once. The ten biggest clones cover under 15% of the sample.

A remark on this clonotype: Its antigen is not yet known. No base quality values were provided; no much bigger clone lies one nucleotide off.

This receptor chain uses TRBV29-1 and TRBJ2-1, with 10 bases aligning to TRBD2. The sequence was obtained from a man aged 25-40 years who received the YFV17D yellow fever vaccine. The input for sequencing was PBMCs, taken on the day of the yellow fever booster vaccination. The DNA sequence reads TGCAGCGTTCTTGAGCGGCCTAGCGGGAGCCGACATGAGCAGTTCTTC. Translation gives CSVLERPSGSRHEQFF.